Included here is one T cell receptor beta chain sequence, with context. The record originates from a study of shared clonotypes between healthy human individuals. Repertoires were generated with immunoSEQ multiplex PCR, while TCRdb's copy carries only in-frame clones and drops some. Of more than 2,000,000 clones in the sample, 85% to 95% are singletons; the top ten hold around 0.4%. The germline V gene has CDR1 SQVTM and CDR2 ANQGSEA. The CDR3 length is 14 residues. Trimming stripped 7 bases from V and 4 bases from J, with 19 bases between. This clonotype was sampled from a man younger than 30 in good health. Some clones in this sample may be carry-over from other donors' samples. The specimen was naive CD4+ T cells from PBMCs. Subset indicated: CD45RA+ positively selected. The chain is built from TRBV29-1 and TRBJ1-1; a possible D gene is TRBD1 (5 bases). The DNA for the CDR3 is TGCAGCGGGCGAGGTGATAGGGGTATCACTGAAGCTTTCTTT. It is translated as CSGRGDRGITEAFF.